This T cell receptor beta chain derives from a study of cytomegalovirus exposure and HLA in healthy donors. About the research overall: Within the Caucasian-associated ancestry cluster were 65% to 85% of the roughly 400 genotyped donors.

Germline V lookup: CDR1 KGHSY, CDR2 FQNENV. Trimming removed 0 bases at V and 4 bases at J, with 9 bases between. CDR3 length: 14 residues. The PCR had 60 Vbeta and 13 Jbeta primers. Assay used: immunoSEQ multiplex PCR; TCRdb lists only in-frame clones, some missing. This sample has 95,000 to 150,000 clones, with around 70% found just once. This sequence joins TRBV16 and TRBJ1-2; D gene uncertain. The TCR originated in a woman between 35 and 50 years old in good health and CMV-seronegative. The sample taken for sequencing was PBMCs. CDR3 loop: CASSQSAASYGYTF. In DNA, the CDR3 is TGTGCCAGCAGCCAATCTGCGGCAAGCTATGGCTACACCTTC.